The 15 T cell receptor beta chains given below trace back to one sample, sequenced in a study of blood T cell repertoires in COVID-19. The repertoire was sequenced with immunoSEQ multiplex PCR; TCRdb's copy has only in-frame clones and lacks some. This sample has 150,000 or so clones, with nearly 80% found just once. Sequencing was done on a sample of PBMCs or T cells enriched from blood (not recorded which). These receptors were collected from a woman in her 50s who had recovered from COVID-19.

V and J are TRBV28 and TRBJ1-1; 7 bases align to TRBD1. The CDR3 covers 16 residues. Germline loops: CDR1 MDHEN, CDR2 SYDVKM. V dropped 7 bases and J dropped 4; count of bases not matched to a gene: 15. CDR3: CASTSTSDRVRTEAFF. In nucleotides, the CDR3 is TGTGCCAGCACCTCGACCTCCGACAGGGTGCGCACTGAAGCTTTCTTT.

CDR3 nucleotides: TGTGCCAGCAGTTTAGTTGAGGTCTATGGCTACACCTTC. Protein: CASSLVEVYGYTF. The chain is built from TRBV28 and TRBJ1-2; D is uncertain. The CDR3 runs 13 residues. The V gene lost 2 bases and the J gene lost 4 bases, with 8 bases spanning the gap. Germline V gives CDR1 MDHEN, CDR2 SYDVKM.

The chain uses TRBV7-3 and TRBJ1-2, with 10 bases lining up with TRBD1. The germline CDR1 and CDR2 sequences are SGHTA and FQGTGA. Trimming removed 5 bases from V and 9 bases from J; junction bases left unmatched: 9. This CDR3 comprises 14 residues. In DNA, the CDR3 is TGTGCCAGCAGCCAATCGGGACAGGGGTATAGCTACACCTTC. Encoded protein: CASSQSGQGYSYTF.

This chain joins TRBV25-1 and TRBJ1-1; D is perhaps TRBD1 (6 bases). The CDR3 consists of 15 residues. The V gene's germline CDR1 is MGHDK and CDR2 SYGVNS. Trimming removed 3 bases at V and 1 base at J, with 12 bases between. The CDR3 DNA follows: TGTGCCAGCAGTGACCTCGGACAGCCGAACACTGAAGCTTTCTTT. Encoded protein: CASSDLGQPNTEAFF.

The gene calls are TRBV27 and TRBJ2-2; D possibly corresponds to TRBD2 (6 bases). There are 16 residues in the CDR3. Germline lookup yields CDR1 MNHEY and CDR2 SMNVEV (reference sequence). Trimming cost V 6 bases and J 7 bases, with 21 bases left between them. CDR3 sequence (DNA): TGTGCCAGCAGCCCCCTAGGCGGGGTCCTGGACGGGGAGCTGTTTTTT. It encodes CASSPLGGVLDGELFF.

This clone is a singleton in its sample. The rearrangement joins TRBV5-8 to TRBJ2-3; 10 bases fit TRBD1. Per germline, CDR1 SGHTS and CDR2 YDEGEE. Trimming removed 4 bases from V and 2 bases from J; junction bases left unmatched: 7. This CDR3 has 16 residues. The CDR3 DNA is TGTGCCAGCAGCGGGCCCGGGACAGGGGACACAGATACGCAGTATTTT. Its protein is CASSGPGTGDTDTQYF.

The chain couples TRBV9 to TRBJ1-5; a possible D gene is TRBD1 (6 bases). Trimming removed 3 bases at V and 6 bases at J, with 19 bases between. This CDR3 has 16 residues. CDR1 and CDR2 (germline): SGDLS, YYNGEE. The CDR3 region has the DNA TGTGCCAGCAGCGCATGGTCAGGGGCTGTTGTTCAGCCCCAGCATTTT. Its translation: CASSAWSGAVVQPQHF.

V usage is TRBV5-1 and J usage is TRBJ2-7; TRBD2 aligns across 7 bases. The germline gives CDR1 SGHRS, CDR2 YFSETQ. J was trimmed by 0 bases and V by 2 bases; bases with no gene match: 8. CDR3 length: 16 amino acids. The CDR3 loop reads CASSLEGGGTSYEQYF. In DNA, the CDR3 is TGCGCCAGCAGCTTAGAGGGCGGGGGTACCTCCTACGAGCAGTACTTC.

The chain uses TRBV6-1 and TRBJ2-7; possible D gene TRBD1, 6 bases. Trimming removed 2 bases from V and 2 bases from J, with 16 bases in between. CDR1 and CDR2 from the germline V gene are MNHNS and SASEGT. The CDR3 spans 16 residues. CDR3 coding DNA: TGTGCCAGCAGTGAAAGGTCTTGGACAGAGCCCTACGAGCAGTACTTC. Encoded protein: CASSERSWTEPYEQYF.

CDR3 nucleotide sequence: TGTGCCAGCAGTGAATCTCATGGAGAAGATGTGGACACCGGGGAGCTGTTTTTT. It encodes CASSESHGEDVDTGELFF. The J gene is TRBJ2-2, the V gene TRBV2; D is ambiguous. The germline CDR1 and CDR2 sequences are SNHLY and FYNNEI. The V end was cut by 2 bases, the J end by 3 bases, with 19 bases between. The CDR3 runs to 18 residues. The full variable domain, with the rest looked up from reference TRBV2 and TRBJ2-2, is EPEVTQTPSHQVTQMGQEVILRCVPISNHLYFYWYRQILGQKVEFLVSFYNNEISEKSEIFDDQFSVERPDGSNFTLKIRSTKLEDSAMYFCASSESHGEDVDTGELFFGEGSRLTVL.

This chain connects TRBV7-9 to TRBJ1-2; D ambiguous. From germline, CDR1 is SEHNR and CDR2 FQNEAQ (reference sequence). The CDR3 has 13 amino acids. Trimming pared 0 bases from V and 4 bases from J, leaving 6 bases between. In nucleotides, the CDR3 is TGTGCCAGCAGCTTAGCGGCTGCCTATGGCTACACCTTC. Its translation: CASSLAAAYGYTF.

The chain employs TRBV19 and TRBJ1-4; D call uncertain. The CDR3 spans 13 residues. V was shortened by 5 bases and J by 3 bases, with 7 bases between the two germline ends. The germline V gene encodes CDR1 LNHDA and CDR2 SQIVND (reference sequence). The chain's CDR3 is CASSGQANEKLFF. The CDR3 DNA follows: TGTGCCAGTAGTGGCCAGGCTAATGAAAAACTGTTTTTT.

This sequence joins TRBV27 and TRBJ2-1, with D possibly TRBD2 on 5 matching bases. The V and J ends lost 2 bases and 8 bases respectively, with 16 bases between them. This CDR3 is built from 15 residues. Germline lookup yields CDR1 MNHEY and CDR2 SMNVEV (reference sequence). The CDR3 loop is CASSLGFPEVYEQFF. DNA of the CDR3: TGTGCCAGCAGTTTAGGCTTCCCGGAGGTCTATGAGCAGTTCTTC.

CDR3: CASSLGPSGASYNEQFF. The CDR3 bases are TGCGCCAGCAGCTTGGGTCCTAGCGGGGCCTCCTACAATGAGCAGTTCTTC. This chain joins TRBV5-1 and TRBJ2-1; 9 nucleotides align to TRBD2. Germline V gene lookup returns CDR1 SGHRS and CDR2 YFSETQ. There are 17 residues in the CDR3. J lost 0 bases, V lost 0 bases, and 4 bases had no gene match.

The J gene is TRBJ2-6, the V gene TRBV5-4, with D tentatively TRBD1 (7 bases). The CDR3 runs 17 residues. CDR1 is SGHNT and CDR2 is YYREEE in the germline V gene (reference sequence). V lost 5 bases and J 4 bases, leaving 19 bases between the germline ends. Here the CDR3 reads CASRNLAGGGGANVLTF. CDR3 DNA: TGTGCCAGCAGAAATTTGGCAGGGGGAGGCGGGGCCAACGTCCTGACTTTC.